Listed here are 31 T cell receptor beta chains from one sample, sequenced in a study of CD8+ T cells in alopecia areata. Sequencing relied on a cDNA template that was reverse transcribed from extracted RNA. Sequencing was performed with immunoSEQ multiplex PCR; in TCRdb, only in-frame clones are kept and a portion is missing. The sample lists approximately 150,000 clones, less than 75% occurring once. The sample comprised CD8+ T cells sorted from blood. These receptors came from a human donor in good health.

The chain couples TRBV29-1 to TRBJ2-7, with a tentative D call TRBD2 (5 bases). The germline V gene encodes CDR1 SQVTM and CDR2 ANQGSEA. The V and J ends lost 4 bases and 2 bases respectively, with 12 bases between them. The length of the CDR3 is 13 residues. The CDR3 sequence: CSVAGEDTYEQYF. DNA for the CDR3: TGCAGCGTTGCCGGGGAAGACACCTACGAGCAGTACTTC.

The chain carries TRBV5-1 and TRBJ2-1; D gene uncertain. Trimming removed 5 bases from V and 4 bases from J, with 13 bases in between. CDR1 is SGHRS and CDR2 is YFSETQ in the germline V gene. The CDR3 contains 14 residues. DNA of the CDR3: TGCGCCAGCAGGCTCGCTGACCCGTACAATGAGCAGTTCTTC. The encoded protein is CASRLADPYNEQFF.

This clone turned up a few times. This rearrangement joins TRBV5-1 to TRBJ1-2; D might be TRBD1 (6 bases). The V and J ends lost 1 base and 5 bases respectively, with 12 bases between them. Germline V gene lookup returns CDR1 SGHRS and CDR2 YFSETQ. The CDR3 extends over 14 amino acids. For the CDR3, the DNA is TGCGCCAGCAGCTTGAACAGGGCCCGTTATGGCTACACCTTC. Its protein product is CASSLNRARYGYTF.

The chain has TRBV15 and TRBJ2-7; D may be TRBD2 (6 bases). Germline values: CDR1 LNHNV, CDR2 YYDKDF (reference sequence). The CDR3 is made up of 14 amino acids. V was pared by 5 bases and J by 6 bases, with 17 bases between. The CDR3 coding sequence is TGTGCCACCAGCTACTCTCGCGGGGATGGCGAGCAGTACTTC. Translated, it gives CATSYSRGDGEQYF.

This clone was recorded a few times. V gene TRBV29-1 combines with J gene TRBJ1-1; D uncertain. Germline assignment: CDR1 SQVTM and CDR2 ANQGSEA. V lost 0 bases to trimming and J lost 3 bases, with 8 bases between them. The CDR3 length is 13 residues. The chain's CDR3 is CSVEDLRDTEAFF. CDR3 sequence (DNA): TGCAGCGTTGAAGATCTAAGGGACACTGAAGCTTTCTTT.

This sequence joins TRBV4-1 and TRBJ2-1; a possible D gene is TRBD1 (6 bases). The CDR3 has 15 residues. Trimming took 1 base from V and 3 from J, leaving 10 bases between them. CDR1 and CDR2 from the germline V gene are MGHRA and YSYEKL. CDR3 amino acids: CASSQAGQYYNEQFF. The CDR3 region has the DNA TGCGCCAGCAGCCAAGCGGGACAATACTACAATGAGCAGTTCTTC.

The rearrangement uses TRBV27 and TRBJ2-1; the D gene could be TRBD1 or TRBD2 (5 bases each). Trimming removed 4 bases at V and 5 bases at J, with 9 bases between. Germline loops: CDR1 MNHEY, CDR2 SMNVEV (reference sequence). There are 13 residues in the CDR3. CDR3: CASSCLGDNEQFF. The CDR3 DNA follows: TGTGCCAGCAGTTGTCTGGGGGACAATGAGCAGTTCTTC.

The chain recombines TRBV10-2 with TRBJ2-5, with a possible D match to TRBD2 (6 bases). In germline, CDR1 is WSHSY, CDR2 SAAADI. V was trimmed by 1 base and J by 4 bases, leaving 25 bases between them. This CDR3 has 19 amino acids. The CDR3, as DNA: TGCGCCAGCAGTGAGTTTTGGCCCGGAGGAGGGAGAGGCGGAGAGACCCAGTACTTC. Translating gives CASSEFWPGGGRGGETQYF.

Only a few counts were recorded for this clone. This chain connects TRBV4-2 to TRBJ2-3; 7 positions agree with TRBD2. With V trimmed by 0 bases and J by 5 bases, 11 bases remained unmatched. Germline V gene data show CDR1 as LGHNA and CDR2 as YNFKEQ. The CDR3 sequence is 17 residues long. The CDR3: CASSQEVGMGRGDTQYF. The CDR3 bases are TGTGCCAGCAGCCAAGAAGTGGGGATGGGGAGGGGAGATACGCAGTATTTT.

V gene TRBV6-5 combines with J gene TRBJ2-5; weak D call: TRBD2 (6 bases). The germline V gene has CDR1 MNHEY and CDR2 SVGAGI. Trimming pared 0 bases from V and 10 bases from J, leaving 15 bases between. This CDR3 spans 14 amino acids. This CDR3 is CASSYSTLHGGQYF. The CDR3 coding sequence is TGTGCCAGCAGTTACTCTACCCTCCACGGGGGCCAGTACTTC.

The chain employs TRBV5-6 and TRBJ2-3, with D maybe TRBD1 (5 bases). This CDR3 is 12 amino acids long. Per the germline V gene, CDR1 is SGHDT and CDR2 is YYEEEE. Trimming stripped 6 bases from V and 4 bases from J, with 9 bases between. The CDR3 loop reads CASTQGPDTQYF. The CDR3 DNA reads TGTGCCAGCACCCAGGGCCCAGATACGCAGTATTTT.

This clone was observed once. The CDR3 protein is CASSARLITTDTQYF. DNA for the CDR3: TGTGCCAGCAGCGCTAGACTTATTACCACAGATACGCAGTATTTT. This chain connects TRBV5-4 to TRBJ2-3; D call uncertain. Deletions cut 4 bases from V and 2 bases from J, with 14 bases between. The CDR3 sequence is 15 residues long. Germline-derived CDR1 and CDR2 are SGHNT and YYREEE (reference sequence). Drawing the rest from reference TRBV5-4 and TRBJ2-3, the complete variable domain is ETGVTQSPTHLIKTRGQQVTLRCSSQSGHNTVSWYQQALGQGPQFIFQYYREEENGRGNFPPRFSGLQFPNYSSELNVNALELDDSALYLCASSARLITTDTQYFGPGTRLTVL.

The gene calls are TRBV11-2 and TRBJ2-1; perhaps TRBD2 as D (5 bases). CDR3 length: 13 amino acids. Deletions cut 6 bases from V and 5 bases from J, with 11 bases between. Looked up from germline, CDR1 is SGHAT and CDR2 is FQNNGV. The CDR3: CASRRTEDNEQFF. The CDR3 DNA reads TGTGCCAGCAGACGGACGGAGGACAATGAGCAGTTCTTC.

The chain recombines TRBV6-1 with TRBJ1-1; the D is unclear. This CDR3 spans 13 amino acids. CDR1 and CDR2 (germline): MNHNS, SASEGT. The germline V and J ends were trimmed by 4 bases and 4 bases, with 10 bases remaining between them. The CDR3 DNA is TGTGCCAGCAGTGTGAGCCTACTCACTGAAGCTTTCTTT. Translating it yields CASSVSLLTEAFF.

This clone came up a few times. In the same sample, other DNA sequences code for this CDR3. The chain recombines TRBV9 with TRBJ1-4, with no clear D. The V end lost 0 bases, the J end lost 0 bases, and 6 bases lay between the germline ends. There are 15 residues in the CDR3. Germline-derived CDR1 and CDR2 are SGDLS and YYNGEE. CDR3 nucleotides: TGTGCCAGCAGCGTAGGGGGAGCAACTAATGAAAAACTGTTTTTT. It encodes CASSVGGATNEKLFF.

This clone was observed a single time. V and J are TRBV11-2 and TRBJ2-7, with 7 bases identical to TRBD1. The CDR3 sequence is 11 residues long. V trimming: 7 bases; J trimming: 5 bases; junction bases outside the gene matches: 2. Germline CDR1 is SGHAT and CDR2 is FQNNGV. The CDR3 DNA sequence: TGTGCCAGCATCAGGGGGAACGAGCAGTACTTC. This codes for CASIRGNEQYF. Supplemented by reference TRBV11-2 and TRBJ2-7, the full variable domain reads EAGVAQSPRYKIIEKRQSVAFWCNPISGHATLYWYQQILGQGPKLLIQFQNNGVVDDSQLPKDRFSAERLKGVDSTLKIQPAKLEDSAVYLCASIRGNEQYFGPGTRLTVT.

Comments on this clone: The germline gene is not matched at one end of the junction; a read error may be the cause. The V and J genes are TRBV7-7 and TRBJ2-7; D is perhaps TRBD1 (6 bases). The CDR3 loop spans 13 amino acids. The V gene's germline CDR1 is SSHAT and CDR2 FNYEAQ (reference sequence). CDR3 amino acids: CASSLELDREQYF. As DNA, the CDR3 is TGTGCTAGCAGCTTAGAGCTGGACAGAGAGCAGTACTTC.

J is TRBJ2-2 and V is TRBV19; weak D call: TRBD1 (5 bases). The CDR3 has 12 residues. The germline V and J ends were trimmed by 7 bases and 6 bases, with 9 bases remaining between them. The germline V gene has CDR1 LNHDA and CDR2 SQIVND (reference sequence). This CDR3 reads CASTGYPGELFF. Written as DNA, the CDR3 is TGTGCCAGTACAGGGTACCCCGGGGAGCTGTTTTTT.

The chain carries TRBV7-9 and TRBJ2-7, with TRBD2 matching 7 bases. The CDR3 sequence is 13 residues long. The V gene's germline CDR1 is SEHNR and CDR2 FQNEAQ (reference sequence). V was pared by 5 bases and J by 3 bases, with 4 bases of the junction left unmatched. CDR3: CASSPTGGYEQYF. In DNA form, the CDR3 reads TGTGCCAGCAGCCCAACGGGGGGCTACGAGCAGTACTTC.

V is TRBV29-1 and J is TRBJ1-1; 7 nucleotides agree with TRBD1. V lost 4 bases and J lost 1; bases outside the gene matches: 9. The CDR3 is 15 amino acids. CDR1 and CDR2 (germline): SQVTM, ANQGSEA. The CDR3 nucleotides are TGCAGCGTTGCATCGACGCGGGACAGGAACACTGAAGCTTTCTTT. Encoded protein: CSVASTRDRNTEAFF.

V is TRBV6-5 and J is TRBJ1-1, with D unresolved. The ends were cut back, 2 bases at V and 4 bases at J, with 5 bases in the middle. This CDR3 is 12 amino acids long. CDR1 and CDR2 (germline): MNHEY, SVGAGI. The CDR3 DNA sequence: TGTGCCAGCAGTTACGGTTCCACTGAAGCTTTCTTT. The encoded protein is CASSYGSTEAFF.

The chain carries TRBV28 and TRBJ2-3; no definite D call. Germline loops: CDR1 MDHEN, CDR2 SYDVKM. Trimming removed 3 bases at V and 5 bases at J, with 9 bases between. The CDR3 sequence is 13 residues long. The CDR3 sequence: CASSFLRRDTQYF. Here the CDR3 DNA reads TGTGCCAGCAGTTTCCTCCGTCGAGATACGCAGTATTTT.

This clone was observed a few times. Given a much more abundant clone one base away, this may be a read error. The J gene is TRBJ2-3, the V gene TRBV6-4; D not resolved. There are 11 residues in the CDR3. Germline V gene lookup returns CDR1 MRHNA and CDR2 SNTAGT. V shed 2 bases and J shed 3 bases, with 0 bases lying between them. DNA for the CDR3: TGTGCCAGCAGTGACACAGATACGCAGTATTTT. This gives the protein CASSDTDTQYF.

The chain recombines TRBV25-1 with TRBJ1-1, with D perhaps TRBD1 (5 bases). The germline V gene has CDR1 MGHDK and CDR2 SYGVNS. This CDR3 is 13 amino acids long. Trimming took 5 bases from V and 0 from J, leaving 7 bases between them. CDR3 sequence: CASSSGMNTEAFF. As DNA, the CDR3 is TGTGCCAGCAGTTCAGGGATGAACACTGAAGCTTTCTTT. The full variable domain, its missing parts supplied by reference TRBV25-1 and TRBJ1-1, is EADIYQTPRYLVIGTGKKITLECSQTMGHDKMYWYQQDPGMELHLIHYSYGVNSTEKGDLSSESTVSRIRTEHFPLTLESARPSHTSQYLCASSSGMNTEAFFGQGTRLTVV.

This clone was counted between two and nine times. The CDR3 loop is CASSLGLAGALSYEQYF. The DNA for the CDR3 is TGTGCCAGCAGCTTGGGTCTAGCGGGAGCACTATCCTACGAGCAGTACTTC. This sequence joins TRBV5-6 and TRBJ2-7, with 10 bases that match TRBD2. Germline CDR1 SGHDT, CDR2 YYEEEE. V lost 0 bases to trimming and J lost 1 base; unmatched junction nucleotides: 7. The CDR3 sequence is 17 residues long. Full variable domain (outside the CDR3, taken from reference TRBV5-6 and TRBJ2-7): DAGVTQSPTHLIKTRGQQVTLRCSPKSGHDTVSWYQQALGQGPQFIFQYYEEEERQRGNFPDRFSGHQFPNYSSELNVNALLLGDSALYLCASSLGLAGALSYEQYFGPGTRLTVT.

The rearrangement links TRBV30 to TRBJ1-5; D ambiguous. This CDR3 is built from 14 residues. With 1 base removed from V and 4 bases from J, the gap between germline ends came to 11 bases. The germline CDR1 and CDR2 sequences are GTSNPN and SVGIG (reference sequence). CDR3 loop: CAWSGEGLNQPQHF. The CDR3 region has the DNA TGTGCCTGGAGTGGCGAGGGATTAAATCAGCCCCAGCATTTT.

This clone occurred a few times. The DNA for the CDR3 is TGCGCCAGCAGCCAAGATCTAGTGGAACTAGCGGGGCCTCAAGAGACCCAGTACTTC. As protein: CASSQDLVELAGPQETQYF. The chain recombines TRBV4-1 with TRBJ2-5; 10 nucleotides match TRBD2. The CDR3 contains 19 residues. The germline V gene has CDR1 MGHRA and CDR2 YSYEKL. Losses at the gene ends were 0 bases for V and 2 bases for J; bases not matched to a gene: 12.

The chain has TRBV27 and TRBJ1-1, with 9 bases fitting TRBD1. The germline CDR1 and CDR2 sequences are MNHEY and SMNVEV (reference sequence). V shed 5 bases and J 6 bases; nucleotides not matched to a gene: 10. CDR3 length equals 15 residues. CDR3 DNA sequence: TGTGCCAGCAGTCAACCGGGACAGGGCTTATCTGAAGCTTTCTTT. Protein: CASSQPGQGLSEAFF.

This clone was counted only a few times. In nucleotides, the CDR3 is TGTGCCAGCAAAGGACTACCAGCCGAGCAGTACTTC. It translates to CASKGLPAEQYF. This chain links TRBV7-9 with TRBJ2-7; perhaps TRBD2 as D (6 bases). Germline V gene sequence: CDR1 SEHNR, CDR2 FQNEAQ (reference sequence). V was cut by 7 bases and J by 6 bases, with 13 bases left in between. The CDR3 extends over 12 amino acids.

The rearrangement joins TRBV30 to TRBJ1-1; D not resolved. The CDR3 runs to 12 residues. Germline lookup yields CDR1 GTSNPN and CDR2 SVGIG (reference sequence). Trimming stripped 4 bases from V and 2 bases from J, with 8 bases between. CDR3 nucleotide sequence: TGTGCCTGGAAGGCGGGAAACACTGAAGCTTTCTTT. Residues: CAWKAGNTEAFF.

The rearrangement uses TRBV27 and TRBJ1-2, with 7 bases that match TRBD1. In germline, CDR1 is MNHEY, CDR2 SMNVEV (reference sequence). The CDR3 runs to 14 residues. V shed 8 bases, J shed 8 bases, and the junction held 14 bases outside the gene matches. CDR3 bases: TGTGCCAGCCGGACAACAGGGGCCGGGCTGGGCTACACCTTC. Its protein is CASRTTGAGLGYTF.